The 30 T cell receptor beta chains listed next were all sequenced from one sample in a study of CD8 T cells in ankylosing spondylitis. TCRdb reprocessed the 5' RACE reads with MiXCR, giving one entry per CDR3 protein. This table has approximately 100,000 distinct CDR3 sequences, roughly 8% appearing once. The sample comprised blood, either unsorted or a sorted T cell fraction (not recorded which). The receptors shown here come from a male donor with ankylosing spondylitis or in good health (not recorded which).

In this sample, this clonotype turned up many times. The CDR3 nucleotides read TGCGCCAGCAGCTTGGGCCACGCTAGCGGGAGCGAAGAGACCCAGTACTTC. Translated, it gives CASSLGHASGSEETQYF. The V call is TRBV5-1, the J call TRBJ2-5; 10 positions agree with TRBD2. This CDR3 is 17 amino acids long. J lost 3 bases, V lost 0 bases, and 8 bases had no gene match. The germline V gene encodes CDR1 SGHRS and CDR2 YFSETQ.

This clonotype has a count of ten or more. The chain joins TRBV6-2 or TRBV6-3 to TRBJ2-1; 7 bases fit TRBD1. V shed 8 bases and J 2 bases; nucleotides not matched to a gene: 3. The CDR3 spans 13 residues. The germline V gene has CDR1 MNHEY and CDR2 SVGEGT. The CDR3 region is CASHRGPYNEQFF. CDR3 sequence (DNA): TGTGCCAGCCATAGGGGGCCCTACAATGAGCAGTTCTTC.

This clonotype has at least ten counts. The rearrangement uses TRBV12-3 or TRBV12-4 and TRBJ2-7; possibly TRBD1 for D (5 bases). Trimming removed 5 bases at V and 4 bases at J, with 9 bases between. The CDR3 consists of 12 residues. The CDR3 here is CASSGAVYEQYF. The CDR3 DNA sequence: TGTGCCAGCAGTGGGGCTGTTTACGAGCAGTACTTC.

This clonotype was seen repeatedly, ten times or more. The rearrangement uses TRBV12-3 or TRBV12-4 and TRBJ2-1; 7 bases match TRBD2. The CDR3 spans 14 residues. The trim removed 5 bases at V and 3 bases at J, leaving 4 bases unmatched. Here the CDR3 reads CASSPTSDYNEQFF. The CDR3 DNA sequence: TGTGCCAGCAGTCCCACTAGCGACTACAATGAGCAGTTCTTC.

This clonotype was picked up many times. This sequence joins TRBV12-3 or TRBV12-4 and TRBJ1-5, with no clear D. The germline V and J ends were trimmed by 3 bases and 3 bases, with 6 bases remaining between them. This CDR3 has 13 amino acids. CDR3 coding DNA: TGTGCCAGCAGTTTCGGCTTCAATCAGCCCCAGCATTTT. Translating gives CASSFGFNQPQHF.

The V and J genes are TRBV29-1 and TRBJ2-7; D may be TRBD2 (5 bases). The V gene lost 4 bases and the J gene lost 7 bases, with 14 bases spanning the gap. The germline V gene has CDR1 SQVTM and CDR2 ANQGSEA. The CDR3 runs 12 residues. The CDR3, as DNA: TGCAGCGTTGGGGTAGGGAGTCTTGAGCAGTACTTC. It encodes CSVGVGSLEQYF.

This clonotype showed up many times. V usage is TRBV7-2 and J usage is TRBJ1-1, with 7 bases aligning to TRBD1. Looked up from germline, CDR1 is SGHTA and CDR2 is FQGNSA. This CDR3 has 12 residues. V dropped 7 bases and J dropped 8; count of bases not matched to a gene: 7. CDR3 residues: CASIGQVREAFF. CDR3 DNA: TGTGCCAGCATCGGACAGGTCCGAGAAGCTTTCTTT.

This rearrangement joins TRBV12-3 or TRBV12-4 to TRBJ2-1; weak D call: TRBD2 (6 bases). This CDR3 is built from 16 residues. V was cut by 4 bases and J by 5 bases, with 18 bases left in between. CDR3 protein: CASSSRPGLPHNEQFF. The CDR3 nucleotides are TGTGCCAGCAGTTCCCGGCCGGGACTGCCTCACAATGAGCAGTTCTTC.

This clonotype was counted ten times or more. This chain links TRBV12-3 or TRBV12-4 with TRBJ2-5, with 8 bases fitting TRBD1. The CDR3 sequence is 13 residues long. V gave up 6 bases and J gave up 5 bases; unmatched junction bases: 5. CDR3 sequence: CASSRQGMETQYF. CDR3 sequence (DNA): TGTGCCAGCAGCCGACAGGGGATGGAGACCCAGTACTTC.

This clonotype has just a few counts. V usage is TRBV7-2 and J usage is TRBJ1-2; tentative D call: TRBD1 (5 bases). Between the trimmed V and J ends, which lost 5 bases and 7 bases, there was a span of 14 bases. Germline CDR1 SGHTA, CDR2 FQGNSA. This CDR3 is built from 13 residues. The CDR3 is CASSRRGAVGYTF. DNA of the CDR3: TGTGCCAGCAGCCGGCGAGGGGCAGTTGGCTACACCTTC.

This clonotype was observed at least ten times. The genes are TRBV20-1 and TRBJ2-4; 14 nucleotides match TRBD2. Germline V gives CDR1 DFQATT, CDR2 SNEGSKA (reference sequence). CDR3 size: 19 residues. Trimming at V came to 2 bases and at J to 1 base, leaving 10 bases not matched to a gene. Here the CDR3 reads CSARPGTSGSFGAKNIQYF. DNA of the CDR3: TGCAGTGCTAGACCTGGGACTAGCGGGAGTTTCGGGGCCAAAAACATTCAGTACTTC.

The J gene is TRBJ2-1, the V gene TRBV20-1; 13 bases are shared with TRBD2. V lost 5 bases and J lost 7; bases outside the gene matches: 8. Germline V CDR1 and CDR2: DFQATT, SNEGSKA (reference sequence). The CDR3 spans 15 residues. The CDR3 reads CSAYRTSGSQNEQFF. CDR3 coding DNA: TGCAGTGCTTATAGGACTAGCGGGAGTCAAAATGAGCAGTTCTTC.

The V gene is TRBV5-1, the J gene TRBJ2-1; D gene uncertain. Germline CDR1 reads SGHRS; CDR2 reads YFSETQ. This CDR3 has 14 residues. Deletions cut 6 bases from V and 6 bases from J, with 16 bases between. CDR3 bases: TGCGCCAGCAATCAGCTCGAAACGGGCAATGAGCAGTTCTTC. The encoded protein is CASNQLETGNEQFF.

The J gene is TRBJ2-1, the V gene TRBV7-9, with 12 bases that match TRBD2. V shed 3 bases and J 7 bases; nucleotides not matched to a gene: 10. The CDR3 totals 17 residues. Germline-derived CDR1 and CDR2 are SEHNR and FQNEAQ (reference sequence). CDR3 sequence (DNA): TGTGCCAGCAGCTTCGCCCTAGCGGGAGGGCCTGAGAATGAGCAGTTCTTC. It yields the protein CASSFALAGGPENEQFF.

The chain links TRBV7-9 to TRBJ2-5; possibly TRBD2 for D (6 bases). V shed 6 bases and J shed 9 bases, with 14 bases lying between them. Germline V gene lookup returns CDR1 SEHNR and CDR2 FQNEAQ (reference sequence). CDR3 length equals 12 residues. CDR3 nucleotide sequence: TGTGCCAGCAGGACCATCGGAGGGTCCCAGTACTTC. Its translation is CASRTIGGSQYF.

This clonotype was detected ten times or more. This rearrangement joins TRBV9 to TRBJ2-1, with D unresolved. Germline CDR1 is SGDLS and CDR2 is YYNGEE. The V gene lost 1 base and the J gene lost 6 bases, with 14 bases spanning the gap. The CDR3 totals 15 residues. In nucleotides, the CDR3 is TGTGCCAGCAGCGTAAGGCTAGTCAAGGCCAATGAGCAGTTCTTC. Translated, it gives CASSVRLVKANEQFF.

For this clonotype: Since the CDR3 does not end with the conserved phenylalanine or tryptophan, this likely comes from a read error. The chain couples TRBV29-1 to TRBJ2-5, with D hard to call. The germline V and J ends were trimmed by 4 bases and 2 bases, with 8 bases remaining between them. The CDR3 spans 12 residues. Germline CDR1 SQVTM, CDR2 ANQGSEA. For the CDR3, the DNA is TGCAGCGTTGTCAAAGGACAAGAGACCCAGTACCTC. It translates to CSVVKGQETQYL.

This clonotype was detected ten times or more. The chain has TRBV9 and TRBJ2-5, with D possibly matching TRBD1 (5 bases). The CDR3 loop spans 15 amino acids. Trimming removed 4 bases from V and 1 base from J, with 14 bases in between. In germline, CDR1 is SGDLS, CDR2 YYNGEE. CDR3 residues: CASSPRGHRQETQYF. The CDR3 DNA is TGTGCCAGCAGCCCACGCGGACACCGCCAAGAGACCCAGTACTTC.

This clonotype showed up many times. This CDR3 is CSVETGGLTEAFF. The CDR3 DNA reads TGCAGCGTGGAGACAGGGGGCTTGACTGAAGCTTTCTTT. The V and J genes are TRBV29-1 and TRBJ1-1, with 10 bases that match TRBD1. The CDR3 contains 13 residues. V was clipped by 6 bases and J by 5 bases; unmatched bases: 6. Germline V gene lookup returns CDR1 SQVTM and CDR2 ANQGSEA. The whole variable domain, remainder taken from reference TRBV29-1 and TRBJ1-1, is SAVISQKPSRDICQRGTSLTIQCQVDSQVTMMFWYRQQPGQSLTLIATANQGSEATYESGFVIDKFPISRPNLTFSTLTVSNMSPEDSSIYLCSVETGGLTEAFFGQGTRLTVV.

In this sample, this clonotype turned up many times. The chain couples TRBV7-2 to TRBJ1-3, with unresolved D. Deletions cut 5 bases from V and 0 bases from J, with 11 bases between. The CDR3 contains 15 residues. The germline CDR1 and CDR2 sequences are SGHTA and FQGNSA. The CDR3 nucleotides read TGTGCCAGCAGCACTAGCACCCTCTCTGGAAACACCATATATTTT. This sequence encodes CASSTSTLSGNTIYF.

The chain carries TRBV4-2 and TRBJ2-1, with D maybe TRBD1 (5 bases). V was shortened by 0 bases and J by 2 bases, with 8 bases between the two germline ends. The CDR3 is 15 amino acids. Germline CDR1 is LGHNA and CDR2 is YNFKEQ. This CDR3 reads CASSQEGAPYNEQFF. The CDR3 coding sequence is TGTGCCAGCAGCCAAGAAGGGGCCCCCTACAATGAGCAGTTCTTC.

The chain joins TRBV7-9 to TRBJ1-4, with unresolved D. The length of the CDR3 is 12 residues. The V end was cut by 7 bases, the J end by 8 bases, with 11 bases between. The germline V gene has CDR1 SEHNR and CDR2 FQNEAQ (reference sequence). The CDR3 DNA sequence: TGTGCCAGCACCCGGGCAGCCGAAAAACTGTTTTTT. Translation gives CASTRAAEKLFF.

Regarding this clonotype: A read error may explain this, as a much larger clone is one base away. V usage is TRBV7-2 and J usage is TRBJ2-3; D unclear. Germline CDR1 SGHTA, CDR2 FQGNSA. The CDR3 contains 13 residues. CDR3 residues: CASSLARTDMQYF. The CDR3 DNA reads TGTGCCAGCAGCTTAGCTCGCACAGATATGCAGTATTTT.

This clonotype was observed many times. CDR3: CASSTGQPNDIQYF. For the CDR3, the DNA is TGCGCCAGCAGCACAGGACAGCCTAATGACATTCAGTACTTC. The genes are TRBV5-1 and TRBJ2-4, with TRBD1 as a possible D gene (6 bases). V gave up 4 bases and J gave up 8 bases, with 16 bases separating them. The CDR3 extends over 14 amino acids. Germline V gene sequence: CDR1 SGHRS, CDR2 YFSETQ.

This clonotype came up many times. The V call is TRBV6-5, the J call TRBJ2-7; D is unresolved. CDR3 length equals 14 residues. Germline V gene lookup returns CDR1 MNHEY and CDR2 SVGAGI. Between the trimmed V and J ends, which lost 0 bases and 2 bases, there was a span of 8 bases. The CDR3 bases are TGTGCCAGCAGTTACTCTGGTCACACCTACGAGCAGTACTTC. It encodes CASSYSGHTYEQYF.

This clonotype came up many times. The gene calls are TRBV20-1 and TRBJ2-3, with 11 nucleotides matching TRBD2. The CDR3 is 13 residues long. Germline V gene sequence: CDR1 DFQATT, CDR2 SNEGSKA (reference sequence). The trim removed 1 base at V and 6 bases at J, leaving 0 bases unmatched. The CDR3 DNA sequence: TGCAGTGCTAGAGCTAGCGGGAGGGATACGCAGTATTTT. Translation: CSARASGRDTQYF.

This clonotype was recorded many times. The CDR3 nucleotides are TGTGCCAGCAGCTTACAGGGAAATGGCTACACCTTC. It codes for CASSLQGNGYTF. V usage is TRBV7-9 and J usage is TRBJ1-2, with a weak D call TRBD1 (5 bases). The V gene lost 2 bases and the J gene lost 6 bases, with 7 bases spanning the gap. CDR1 is SEHNR and CDR2 is FQNEAQ in the germline V gene (reference sequence). This CDR3 spans 12 amino acids. Drawing the rest from reference TRBV7-9 and TRBJ1-2, the complete variable domain is DTGVSQNPRHKITKRGQNVTFRCDPISEHNRLYWYRQTLGQGPEFLTYFQNEAQLEKSRLLSDRFSAERPKGSFSTLEIQRTEQGDSAMYLCASSLQGNGYTFGSGTRLTVV.

This clonotype appeared a few times. The chain has TRBV7-2 and TRBJ2-2, with 9 bases lining up with TRBD1. The V gene's germline CDR1 is SGHTA and CDR2 FQGNSA. V shed 2 bases and J 6 bases; nucleotides not matched to a gene: 7. CDR3 length: 16 amino acids. CDR3 nucleotides: TGTGCCAGCAGCTTATGGGGACAGGGCGGGGCCGGGGAGCTGTTTTTT. The encoded protein is CASSLWGQGGAGELFF.

There are many counts of this clonotype. V and J are TRBV20-1 and TRBJ1-1; D call uncertain. CDR1 and CDR2 from the germline V gene are DFQATT and SNEGSKA (reference sequence). The CDR3 contains 14 residues. Trimming stripped 3 bases from V and 0 bases from J, with 11 bases between. The CDR3 here is CSARELPMNTEAFF. The DNA of the CDR3 is TGCAGTGCTAGGGAACTCCCCATGAACACTGAAGCTTTCTTT.

This clonotype showed up many times. CDR3 residues: CATRGTSFSTTDTQYF. DNA of the CDR3: TGTGCCACAAGAGGGACTAGCTTTTCAACCACAGATACGCAGTATTTT. V is TRBV15 and J is TRBJ2-3, with TRBD2 identical over 9 bases. Germline-derived CDR1 and CDR2 are LNHNV and YYDKDF (reference sequence). The CDR3 extends over 16 amino acids. V shed 9 bases and J 2 bases; nucleotides not matched to a gene: 12.